This TCR beta chain comes out of a study of blood T cells in healthy people across ages. The germline V gene has CDR1 MNHEY and CDR2 SMNVEV (reference sequence). J gave up 5 bases and V 6 bases, and 6 bases lay outside the gene matches. The CDR3 covers 15 residues. The second PCR ran about 6 to 12 cycles with a sample-barcoded 5' primer and J-beta primers. MiXCR, applied by TCRdb to the 5' RACE reads, yields one record per CDR3 protein. The sample has roughly 930,000 distinct CDR3 sequences; roughly 50% are singletons. Isolation per sample recovered at least 7 million PBMCs. Turning to this clonotype: Its antigen is not known.

Study conclusions and caveats: Long-lived donors had more naive CD4+ cells and higher diversity than aged donors.

This receptor was identified in a man younger than 40 in good health. This chain uses TRBV27 with TRBJ2-3; 12 nucleotides line up with TRBD2. Input material: blood. The CDR3 here is CASRLAGGSRDTQYF. CDR3 bases: TGTGCCAGCAGACTAGCGGGGGGCTCCCGAGATACGCAGTATTTT.